This paragraph reports one T cell receptor beta chain. Its antigen is as yet unknown. One junction end disagrees with the germline gene, perhaps due to a read error. PCR primers comprised 60 Vbeta and 13 Jbeta primers. TCRdb's table, derived via immunoSEQ multiplex PCR, lists solely in-frame clones and lacks some. In the table there are 130,000 to 150,000 clones, approximately 80% of which are singletons. The data derive from a study of cytomegalovirus exposure and HLA in healthy donors. Study findings and constraints: Confirmation was obtained in vitro that a few CMV-associated chains are specific for CMV antigens.

This receptor was obtained from a woman between 18 and 30 years old in good health and CMV-seropositive. The sample was PBMCs.

The CDR3 bases are TGTGCCAGCCCACCACCGGTTCGGGTGACTAATTCACCCCTCCACTTT. Encoded protein: CASPPPVRVTNSPLHF. The chain couples TRBV18 to TRBJ1-6; unclear D gene. Germline CDR1 and CDR2: KGHSH and LQKENI. This CDR3 spans 16 amino acids.